This TCR beta chain was retrieved from a study of cytomegalovirus exposure and HLA in healthy donors. Primers included in the PCR were 60 Vbeta and 13 Jbeta primers. Profiling relied on immunoSEQ multiplex PCR, and the TCRdb table lists in-frame clones only, not all of them. The sample comprises 95,000 to 150,000 clones, around three quarters of which are singletons, and 3.3% rests with the top ten. The CDR3 has 17 amino acids. Germline V gene lookup returns CDR1 SGHRS and CDR2 YFSETQ. Trimming at V came to 0 bases and at J to 7 bases, leaving 13 bases not matched to a gene. The chain combines TRBV5-1 with TRBJ2-1; 7 nucleotides agree with TRBD1. This receptor was obtained from a woman aged 25 to 39 in good health and CMV-seropositive. What was sequenced was PBMCs. CDR3 residues: CASSLGLRRQGPNEQFF. The DNA of the CDR3 is TGCGCCAGCAGCTTGGGTCTCCGGAGACAGGGCCCGAATGAGCAGTTCTTC.